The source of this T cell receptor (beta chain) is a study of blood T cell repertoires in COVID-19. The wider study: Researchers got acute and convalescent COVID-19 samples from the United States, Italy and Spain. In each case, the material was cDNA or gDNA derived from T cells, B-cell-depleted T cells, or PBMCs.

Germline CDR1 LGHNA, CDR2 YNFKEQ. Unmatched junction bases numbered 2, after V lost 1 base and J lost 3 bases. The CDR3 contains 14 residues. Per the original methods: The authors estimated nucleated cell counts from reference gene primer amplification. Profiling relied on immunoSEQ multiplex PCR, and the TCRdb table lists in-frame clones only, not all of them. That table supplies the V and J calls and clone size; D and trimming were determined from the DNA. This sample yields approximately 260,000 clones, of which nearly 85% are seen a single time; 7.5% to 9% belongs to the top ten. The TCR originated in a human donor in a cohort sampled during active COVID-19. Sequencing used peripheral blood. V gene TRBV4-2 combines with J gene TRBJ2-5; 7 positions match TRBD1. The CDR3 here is CASSQGQGEETQYF. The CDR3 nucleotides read TGTGCCAGCAGCCAAGGACAGGGTGAAGAGACCCAGTACTTC.